This paragraph covers one T cell receptor (beta chain) sequence. The CDR3 runs 14 residues. The V gene lost 4 bases and the J gene lost 2 bases, with 11 bases spanning the gap. Per the germline V gene, CDR1 is KGHSH and CDR2 is LQKENI. The authors' processing: Amplification from reference gene primers served as the basis for estimated nucleated cell counts. Assay used: immunoSEQ multiplex PCR; TCRdb lists only in-frame clones, some missing. The V and J calls and clone size were taken over from that table, and D and trimming were inferred from the DNA. The table records 120,000 to 150,000 clones, about 85% of them present only once. These data are taken from a study of blood T cell repertoires in COVID-19. Across the study: Spain, Italy and the United States supplied samples that represented acute and convalescent COVID-19. T cells, B-cell-depleted T cells, or PBMCs provided the cDNA or gDNA that served as material.

The rearrangement joins TRBV18 to TRBJ1-1; D is unclear. The sequencing input was peripheral blood. The TCR was taken from a woman between 35 and 50 years old with active or convalescent COVID-19. CDR3 residues: CASSRNTENTEAFF. The CDR3 region has the DNA TGTGCCAGCTCACGAAATACAGAAAACACTGAAGCTTTCTTT.